Below, 9 T cell receptor beta chains from the same sample are listed, as sequenced in a study of early T cells in non-severe SARS-CoV-2 infection. TCRdb analysed the 5' RACE reads with MiXCR anew, one entry per CDR3 protein. Of approximately 33,000 distinct CDR3 sequences in the sample, around 5% were seen once. Sequenced material: whole blood. These receptors originate from an adult who was a healthcare worker with PCR-confirmed SARS-CoV-2 infection or an uninfected control (not recorded which).

The sample holds many counts of this clonotype. CDR3 residues: CASVGTSSYNEQFF. As DNA, the CDR3 is TGTGCTAGTGTTGGGACGAGCTCCTACAATGAGCAGTTCTTC. The chain employs TRBV12-5 and TRBJ2-1; D might be TRBD1 or TRBD2, each matching 5 bases. From germline, CDR1 is LGHNT and CDR2 FRNRAP. V lost 7 bases, J lost 0 bases, and 10 bases lay in between. This CDR3 has 14 amino acids.

The chain joins TRBV6-1 to TRBJ2-3; 8 bases fit TRBD2. The CDR3 is 13 amino acids. CDR1 MNHNS and CDR2 SASEGT come from the germline V gene. V shed 7 bases and J 5 bases; nucleotides not matched to a gene: 5. The CDR3 DNA sequence: TGTGCCAGCAACCAGCGGGAGATAGATACGCAGTATTTT. This translates into CASNQREIDTQYF.

The sample holds many counts of this clonotype. J is TRBJ2-3 and V is TRBV9; TRBD2 aligns across 11 bases. The CDR3 totals 17 residues. Germline V gene data show CDR1 as SGDLS and CDR2 as YYNGEE. After removal of 4 bases from V and 2 bases from J, the junction contained 9 bases not matched to a gene. CDR3 amino acids: CASSPAIAGGSTDTQYF. DNA of the CDR3: TGTGCCAGCAGCCCAGCCATAGCGGGGGGGTCCACAGATACGCAGTATTTT.

This clonotype was recorded at least ten times. The V and J genes are TRBV5-5 and TRBJ1-1, with a tentative D call TRBD1 (6 bases). This CDR3 contains 16 residues. V dropped 4 bases and J dropped 0 bases, with 16 bases sitting between them. Germline loops: CDR1 SGHKS, CDR2 YYEKEE (reference sequence). In nucleotides, the CDR3 is TGTGCCAGCAGCCTGCCCCAGGGGAATCTGAACACTGAAGCTTTCTTT. This encodes CASSLPQGNLNTEAFF.

This clonotype was detected many times. The chain carries TRBV7-9 and TRBJ1-1, with D unclear. Trimming took off 6 bases at V and 8 bases at J, with 13 bases between the two ends. The CDR3 contains 12 residues. Germline values: CDR1 SEHNR, CDR2 FQNEAQ (reference sequence). The DNA of the CDR3 is TGTGCCAGCAGGGACTTCTATTCCGAAGCTTTCTTT. It yields the protein CASRDFYSEAFF. Combining the CDR3 with reference TRBV7-9 and TRBJ1-1 gives the whole variable domain DTGVSQNPRHKITKRGQNVTFRCDPISEHNRLYWYRQTLGQGPEFLTYFQNEAQLEKSRLLSDRFSAERPKGSFSTLEIQRTEQGDSAMYLCASRDFYSEAFFGQGTRLTVV.

This clonotype has just a few counts. This chain links TRBV14 with TRBJ2-3, with D unresolved. Germline lookup yields CDR1 SGHDN and CDR2 FVKESK. This CDR3 spans 15 amino acids. Deletions cut 0 bases from V and 0 bases from J, with 7 bases between. In DNA form, the CDR3 reads TGTGCCAGCAGCCAAGATCAATACAGCACAGATACGCAGTATTTT. Its translation: CASSQDQYSTDTQYF.

This clonotype was seen at least ten times. The chain carries TRBV7-9 and TRBJ2-5, with TRBD1 identical over 8 bases. The trim removed 0 bases at V and 5 bases at J, leaving 5 bases unmatched. The CDR3 consists of 15 residues. CDR1 and CDR2 (germline): SEHNR, FQNEAQ (reference sequence). In DNA, the CDR3 is TGTGCCAGCAGCTTAGCTGGACAGGGCTGGGAGACCCAGTACTTC. It specifies CASSLAGQGWETQYF.

At least ten counts were recorded for this clonotype. V gene TRBV5-4 combines with J gene TRBJ1-1, with 7 bases fitting TRBD1. CDR3 size: 15 residues. Trimming cost V 4 bases and J 4 bases; bases outside gene matches: 10. CDR1 and CDR2 (germline): SGHNT, YYREEE (reference sequence). The CDR3 DNA sequence: TGTGCCAGCAGCCCAAGATCAGACAGGGCCACTGAAGCTTTCTTT. This encodes CASSPRSDRATEAFF.

This clonotype was observed at least ten times. The rearrangement joins TRBV4-2 to TRBJ1-5; TRBD1 agrees at 10 bases. The CDR3 consists of 14 residues. The germline gives CDR1 LGHNA, CDR2 YNFKEQ. V lost 3 bases, J lost 5 bases, and 1 base stayed unmatched. For the CDR3, the DNA is TGTGCCAGCAGCCAGGGGACAGGGGATCAGCCCCAGCATTTT. Amino acid sequence: CASSQGTGDQPQHF.